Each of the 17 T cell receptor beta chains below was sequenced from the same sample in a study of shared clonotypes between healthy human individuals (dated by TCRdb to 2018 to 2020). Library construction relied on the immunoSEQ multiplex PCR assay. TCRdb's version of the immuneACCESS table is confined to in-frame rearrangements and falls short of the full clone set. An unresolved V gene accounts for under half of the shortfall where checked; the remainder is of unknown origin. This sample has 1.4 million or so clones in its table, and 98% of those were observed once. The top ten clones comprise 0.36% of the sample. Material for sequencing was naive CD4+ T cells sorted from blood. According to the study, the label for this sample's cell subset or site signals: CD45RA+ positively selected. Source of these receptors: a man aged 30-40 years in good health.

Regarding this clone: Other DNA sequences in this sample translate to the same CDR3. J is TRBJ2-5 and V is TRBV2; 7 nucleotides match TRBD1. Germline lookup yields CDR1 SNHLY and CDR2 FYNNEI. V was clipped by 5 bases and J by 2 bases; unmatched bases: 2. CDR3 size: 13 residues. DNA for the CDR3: TGTGCCAGCAGTCCCAGGGGGCAAGAGACCCAGTACTTC. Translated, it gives CASSPRGQETQYF.

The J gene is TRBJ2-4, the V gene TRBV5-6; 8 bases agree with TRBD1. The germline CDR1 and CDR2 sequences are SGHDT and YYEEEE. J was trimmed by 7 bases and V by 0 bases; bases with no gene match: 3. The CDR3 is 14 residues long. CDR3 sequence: CASSLGQGANIQYF. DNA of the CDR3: TGTGCCAGCAGCTTGGGTCAGGGGGCGAACATTCAGTACTTC.

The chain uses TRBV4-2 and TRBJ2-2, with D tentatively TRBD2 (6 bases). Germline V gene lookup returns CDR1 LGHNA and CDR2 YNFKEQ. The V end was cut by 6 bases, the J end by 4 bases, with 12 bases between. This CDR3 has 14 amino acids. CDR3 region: CASRPNGGTGELFF. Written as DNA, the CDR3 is TGTGCCAGCAGACCCAACGGGGGCACCGGGGAGCTGTTTTTT.

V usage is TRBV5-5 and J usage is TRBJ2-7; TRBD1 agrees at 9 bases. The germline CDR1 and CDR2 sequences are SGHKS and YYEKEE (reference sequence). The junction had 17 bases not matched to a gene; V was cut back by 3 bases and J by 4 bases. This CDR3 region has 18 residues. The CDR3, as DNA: TGTGCCAGCAGCTACAGGACGCCGGCCGGGACAGGGAAATACGAGCAGTACTTC. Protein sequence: CASSYRTPAGTGKYEQYF.

The CDR3 sequence: CAISESRQGLNNEQFF. CDR3 nucleotides: TGTGCCATCAGTGAGTCTAGACAGGGTCTCAACAATGAGCAGTTCTTC. The rearrangement links TRBV10-3 to TRBJ2-1, with TRBD1 identical over 7 bases. V gave up 0 bases and J gave up 5 bases; unmatched junction bases: 7. The CDR3 consists of 16 residues. The germline gives CDR1 ENHRY, CDR2 SYGVKD.

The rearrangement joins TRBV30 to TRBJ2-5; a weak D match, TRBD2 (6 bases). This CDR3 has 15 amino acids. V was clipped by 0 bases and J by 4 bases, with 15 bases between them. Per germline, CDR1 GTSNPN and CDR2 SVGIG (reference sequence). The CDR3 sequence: CAWSVSSGVLETQYF. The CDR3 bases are TGTGCCTGGAGTGTTAGCTCGGGAGTTTTAGAGACCCAGTACTTC.

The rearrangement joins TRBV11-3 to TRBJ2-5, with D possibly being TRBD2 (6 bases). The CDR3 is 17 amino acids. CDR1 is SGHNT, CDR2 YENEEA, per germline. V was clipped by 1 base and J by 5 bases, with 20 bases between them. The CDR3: CASSLAGTGEGGETQYF. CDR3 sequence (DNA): TGTGCCAGCAGCTTAGCTGGGACGGGAGAGGGTGGCGAGACCCAGTACTTC.

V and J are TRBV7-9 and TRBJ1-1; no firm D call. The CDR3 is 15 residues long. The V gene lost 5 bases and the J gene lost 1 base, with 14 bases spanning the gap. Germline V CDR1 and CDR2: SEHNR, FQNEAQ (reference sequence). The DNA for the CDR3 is TGTGCCAGCAGCACACGTCAACCTCCGAACACTGAAGCTTTCTTT. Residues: CASSTRQPPNTEAFF.

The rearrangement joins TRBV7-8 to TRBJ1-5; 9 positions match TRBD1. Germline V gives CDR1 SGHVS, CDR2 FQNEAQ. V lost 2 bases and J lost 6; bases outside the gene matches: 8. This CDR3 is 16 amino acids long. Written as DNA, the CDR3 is TGTGCCAGCAGCTTACATCTTACAGGGGGCCTTCAGCCCCAGCATTTT. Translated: CASSLHLTGGLQPQHF.

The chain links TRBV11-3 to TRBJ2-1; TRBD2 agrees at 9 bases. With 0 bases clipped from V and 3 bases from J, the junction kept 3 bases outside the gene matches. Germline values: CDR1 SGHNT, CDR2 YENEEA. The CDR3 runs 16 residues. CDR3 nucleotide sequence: TGTGCCAGCAGCTTAGATTTGACTAGCGGCTACAATGAGCAGTTCTTC. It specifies CASSLDLTSGYNEQFF.

The CDR3 reads CSAGSVIYTF. DNA of the CDR3: TGCAGTGCTGGCTCCGTAATCTACACCTTC. The chain couples TRBV20-1 to TRBJ1-2; D is ambiguous. The CDR3 has 10 residues. The V end was cut by 5 bases, the J end by 10 bases, with 11 bases between. Per the germline V gene, CDR1 is DFQATT and CDR2 is SNEGSKA (reference sequence).

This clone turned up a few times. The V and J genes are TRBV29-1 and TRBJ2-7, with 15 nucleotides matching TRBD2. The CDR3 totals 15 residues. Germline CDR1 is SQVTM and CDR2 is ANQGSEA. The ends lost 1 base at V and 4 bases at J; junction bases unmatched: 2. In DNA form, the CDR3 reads TGCAGCGTTGAAGGTGGACTAGCGGGAGGGTACGAGCAGTACTTC. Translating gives CSVEGGLAGGYEQYF.

CDR3 residues: CASSTRVAGGSVGGYNEQFF. The CDR3 DNA is TGTGCCAGTAGTACCCGGGTAGCGGGAGGGTCTGTGGGAGGCTACAATGAGCAGTTCTTC. This rearrangement joins TRBV19 to TRBJ2-1; 11 nucleotides agree with TRBD2. The CDR3 runs 20 residues. In germline, CDR1 is LNHDA, CDR2 SQIVND (reference sequence). J gave up 3 bases and V 4 bases, and 17 bases lay outside the gene matches.

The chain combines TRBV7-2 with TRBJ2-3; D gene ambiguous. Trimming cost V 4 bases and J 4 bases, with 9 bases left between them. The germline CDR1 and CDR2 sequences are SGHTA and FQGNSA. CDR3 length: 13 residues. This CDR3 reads CASSSRWADTQYF. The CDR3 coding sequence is TGTGCCAGCAGCTCGAGGTGGGCAGATACGCAGTATTTT.

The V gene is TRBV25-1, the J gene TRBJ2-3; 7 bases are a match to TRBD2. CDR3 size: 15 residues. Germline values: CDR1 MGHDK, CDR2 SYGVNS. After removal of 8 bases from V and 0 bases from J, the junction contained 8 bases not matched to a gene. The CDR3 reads CASRSQGGSTDTQYF. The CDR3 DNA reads TGTGCCAGCCGAAGTCAGGGAGGGAGCACAGATACGCAGTATTTT.

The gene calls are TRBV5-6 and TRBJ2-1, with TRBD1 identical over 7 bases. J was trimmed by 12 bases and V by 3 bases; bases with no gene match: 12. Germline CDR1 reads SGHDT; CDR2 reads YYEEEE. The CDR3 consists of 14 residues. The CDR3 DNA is TGTGCCAGCAGCTCTCGACAGGGAATCTTGGTGCAGTTCTTC. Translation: CASSSRQGILVQFF.

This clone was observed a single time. CDR3 DNA sequence: TGTGCCACGCAGAGCGGGAGCACAGATACGCAGTATTTT. Its protein product is CATQSGSTDTQYF. This chain links TRBV10-3 with TRBJ2-3, with D perhaps TRBD2 (6 bases). Germline V lookup: CDR1 ENHRY, CDR2 SYGVKD. The CDR3 sequence is 13 residues long. Trimming shortened V by 10 bases and J by 0 bases, and 11 bases separated the two germline ends.